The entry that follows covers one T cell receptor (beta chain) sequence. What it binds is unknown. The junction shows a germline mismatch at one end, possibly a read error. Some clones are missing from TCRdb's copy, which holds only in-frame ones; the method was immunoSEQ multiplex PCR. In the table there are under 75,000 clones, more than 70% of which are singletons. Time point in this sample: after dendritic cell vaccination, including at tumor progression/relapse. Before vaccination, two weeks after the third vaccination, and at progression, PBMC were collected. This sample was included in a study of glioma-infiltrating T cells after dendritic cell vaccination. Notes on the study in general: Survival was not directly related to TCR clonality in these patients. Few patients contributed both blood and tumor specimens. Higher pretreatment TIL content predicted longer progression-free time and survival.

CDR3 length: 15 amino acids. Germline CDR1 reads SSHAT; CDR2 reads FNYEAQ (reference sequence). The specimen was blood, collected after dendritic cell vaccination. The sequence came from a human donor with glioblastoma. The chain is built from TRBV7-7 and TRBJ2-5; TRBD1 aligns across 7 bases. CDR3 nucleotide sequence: TGTGCTAGCAGCTTAGGGGGCCAGGGCCAAGAGACCCAGTACTTC. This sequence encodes CASSLGGQGQETQYF.